Following are 26 T cell receptor beta chains from one sample sequenced in a study of T cells after yellow fever vaccination. In TCRdb, the 5' RACE reads were re-called with MiXCR into one record per CDR3 protein. The sample has around 340,000 distinct CDR3 sequences; approximately 12% are singletons. Material: CD4+ T cells sorted from PBMCs, obtained 15 days after the yellow fever booster vaccination. The receptors were sampled from a man in his late teens or twenties who received the YFV17D yellow fever vaccine.

This clonotype was counted a few times. The genes are TRBV28 and TRBJ2-7, with D maybe TRBD1 (5 bases). Germline lookup yields CDR1 MDHEN and CDR2 SYDVKM. CDR3 length: 12 amino acids. Between the trimmed V and J ends, which lost 10 bases and 0 bases, there was a span of 10 bases. The CDR3 region is CATDSVSYEQYF. CDR3 in DNA: TGTGCCACCGACAGCGTCTCCTACGAGCAGTACTTC.

In this sample, this clonotype turned up a few times. The gene calls are TRBV20-1 and TRBJ2-5; D gene uncertain. Trimming left V 6 bases short and J 4 bases short, with 18 bases between. The CDR3 runs to 14 residues. Germline CDR1 is DFQATT and CDR2 is SNEGSKA (reference sequence). This CDR3 reads CSAKILRVGETQYF. The CDR3 region has the DNA TGCAGTGCCAAAATATTAAGGGTGGGAGAGACCCAGTACTTC.

The rearrangement joins TRBV18 to TRBJ2-7; 8 bases are shared with TRBD1. CDR3 length: 15 amino acids. V lost 6 bases to trimming and J lost 4 bases; unmatched junction nucleotides: 11. Germline V lookup: CDR1 KGHSH, CDR2 LQKENI. The DNA of the CDR3 is TGTGCCAGCTCGGGCGGAGGGACAGGAGTATACGAGCAGTACTTC. Translating it yields CASSGGGTGVYEQYF.

The sample holds a few counts of this clonotype. This chain connects TRBV25-1 to TRBJ1-1, with D unresolved. Germline-derived CDR1 and CDR2 are MGHDK and SYGVNS. CDR3 length equals 14 residues. The germline V and J ends were trimmed by 3 bases and 5 bases, with 13 bases remaining between them. The CDR3 here is CASSDGVGWTEAFF. The DNA of the CDR3 is TGTGCCAGCAGTGATGGCGTAGGGTGGACTGAAGCTTTCTTT.

CDR3 residues: CASSEGPPRSEAFF. As DNA, the CDR3 is TGTGCCAGCAGTGAGGGACCTCCGCGGAGTGAAGCTTTCTTT. The chain recombines TRBV6-6 with TRBJ1-1; tentative D call: TRBD1 (5 bases). V was clipped by 5 bases and J by 7 bases, with 17 bases between them. The CDR3 is 14 residues long. Per germline, CDR1 MNHNY and CDR2 SVGAGI (reference sequence).

The rearrangement links TRBV18 to TRBJ1-4; D is undetermined. The germline gives CDR1 KGHSH, CDR2 LQKENI. The CDR3 loop spans 14 amino acids. V shed 5 bases and J shed 0 bases, with 7 bases lying between them. CDR3 nucleotides: TGTGCCAGCTCAATCCGGTCAACTAATGAAAAACTGTTTTTT. This sequence encodes CASSIRSTNEKLFF. Full variable domain (rest looked up from reference TRBV18 and TRBJ1-4): NAGVMQNPRHLVRRRGQEARLRCSPMKGHSHVYWYRQLPEEGLKFMVYLQKENIIDESGMPKERFSAEFPKEGPSILRIQQVVRGDSAAYFCASSIRSTNEKLFFGSGTQLSVL.

This clonotype has only a few counts. The chain combines TRBV20-1 with TRBJ1-1; D remains unclear. The germline gives CDR1 DFQATT, CDR2 SNEGSKA (reference sequence). The CDR3 covers 12 residues. Trimming pared 2 bases from V and 6 bases from J, leaving 10 bases between. The CDR3 loop reads CSARPIRAEAFF. The CDR3 DNA follows: TGCAGTGCTAGACCCATACGGGCTGAAGCTTTCTTT.

The V gene is TRBV9, the J gene TRBJ2-5, with 9 bases fitting TRBD1. CDR1 and CDR2 from the germline V gene are SGDLS and YYNGEE. The CDR3 runs 15 residues. V dropped 0 bases and J dropped 4; count of bases not matched to a gene: 4. The CDR3 here is CASSVVGTGLETQYF. The CDR3 coding sequence is TGTGCCAGCAGCGTAGTAGGGACAGGGTTAGAGACCCAGTACTTC.

Ten or more counts support this clonotype. The chain is built from TRBV29-1 and TRBJ2-2, with a possible D match to TRBD1 (6 bases). Per the germline V gene, CDR1 is SQVTM and CDR2 is ANQGSEA. V lost 7 bases to trimming and J lost 3 bases, with 24 bases between them. The CDR3 contains 17 residues. The CDR3 bases are TGCAGCGGGGGGCCTGATCGGGTGGGGTCGGACACCGGGGAGCTGTTTTTT. Its protein product is CSGGPDRVGSDTGELFF.

This clonotype was detected many times. The V call is TRBV6-1, the J call TRBJ1-5; D remains unclear. Trimming shortened V by 5 bases and J by 0 bases, and 17 bases separated the two germline ends. The CDR3 covers 17 residues. In germline, CDR1 is MNHNS, CDR2 SASEGT. The CDR3 loop reads CASSILGSLDSNQPQHF. DNA of the CDR3: TGTGCCAGCAGTATTCTGGGGAGCCTTGATAGCAATCAGCCCCAGCATTTT.

This clonotype was counted only a few times. This chain joins TRBV6-2 or TRBV6-3 and TRBJ2-5; D gene ambiguous. Germline lookup yields CDR1 MNHEY and CDR2 SVGEGT. Trimming cost V 2 bases and J 5 bases, with 36 bases left between them. This CDR3 is 22 amino acids long. The CDR3 region has the DNA TGTGCCAGCAGTTACAAGAGTAGGCCTCCGAAATGGGCGAACTTACTGTCGGAGACCCAGTACTTC. Amino acid sequence: CASSYKSRPPKWANLLSETQYF.

This clonotype was detected ten times or more. The CDR3 spells CASRPPGVSEQYF. The CDR3 DNA reads as TGTGCCAGCCGCCCCCCGGGGGTCAGCGAGCAGTACTTC. V usage is TRBV12-3 or TRBV12-4 and J usage is TRBJ2-7; tentative D call: TRBD2 (6 bases). The ends were cut back, 8 bases at V and 6 bases at J, with 17 bases in the middle. CDR3 length: 13 residues.

This clonotype was counted at least ten times. The chain combines TRBV12-3 or TRBV12-4 with TRBJ2-3, with a weak D call TRBD2 (5 bases). The CDR3 runs 15 residues. Trimming removed 7 bases from V and 1 base from J, with 15 bases in between. The DNA for the CDR3 is TGTGCCAGCAACCTCGACTCAGCGGGCACAGATACGCAGTATTTT. Translated, it gives CASNLDSAGTDTQYF.

This clonotype was recorded at least ten times. The chain combines TRBV20-1 with TRBJ1-1; 7 nucleotides agree with TRBD1. Germline CDR1 is DFQATT and CDR2 is SNEGSKA (reference sequence). Unmatched junction bases numbered 2, after V lost 3 bases and J lost 1 base. The CDR3 has 13 amino acids. CDR3 sequence reads: CSASGTENTEAFF. The CDR3 nucleotides are TGCAGTGCTAGCGGGACAGAGAACACTGAAGCTTTCTTT.

This clonotype was detected only a few times. CDR3 DNA sequence: TGTGCCAGCATGCGACAAAGCTCTGGGGCCAACGTCCTGACTTTC. This encodes CASMRQSSGANVLTF. The rearrangement links TRBV3-1 to TRBJ2-6; D remains unclear. This CDR3 is 15 amino acids long. V lost 7 bases and J 0 bases, leaving 10 bases between the germline ends. Germline CDR1 is LGHDT and CDR2 is YNNKEL (reference sequence).

This sequence joins TRBV5-1 and TRBJ1-1; a possible D gene is TRBD1 (6 bases). CDR1 and CDR2 (germline): SGHRS, YFSETQ. Trimming removed 6 bases at V and 1 base at J, with 10 bases between. This CDR3 is 13 amino acids long. The CDR3 coding sequence is TGCGCCAGCACCCAGGGGCGGAACACTGAAGCTTTCTTT. Protein: CASTQGRNTEAFF.

This clonotype appeared a few times. This chain links TRBV7-2 with TRBJ2-5; maybe TRBD2 (5 bases). Germline CDR1 is SGHTA and CDR2 is FQGNSA. Deletions cut 0 bases from V and 4 bases from J, with 9 bases between. This CDR3 region has 14 residues. The CDR3 is CASSLALGRETQYF. Written as DNA, the CDR3 is TGTGCCAGCAGCTTAGCTCTGGGGAGAGAGACCCAGTACTTC. The whole variable domain, remainder taken from reference TRBV7-2 and TRBJ2-5, is GAGVSQSPSNKVTEKGKDVELRCDPISGHTALYWYRQSLGQGLEFLIYFQGNSAPDKSGLPSDRFSAERTGGSVSTLTIQRTQQEDSAVYLCASSLALGRETQYFGPGTRLLVL.

This rearrangement joins TRBV19 to TRBJ1-1, with TRBD1 identical over 10 bases. With V trimmed by 10 bases and J by 8 bases, 10 bases remained unmatched. The CDR3 contains 13 residues. CDR1 and CDR2 from the germline V gene are LNHDA and SQIVND (reference sequence). The CDR3 DNA follows: TGTGCCATTCGGGGACAGGGGTTTGGGGAAGCTTTCTTT. Translated: CAIRGQGFGEAFF.

This clonotype has just a few counts. The chain links TRBV13 to TRBJ1-5; maybe TRBD1 (5 bases). V was cut by 7 bases and J by 0 bases, with 16 bases left in between. This CDR3 has 16 amino acids. In germline, CDR1 is PRHDT, CDR2 FYEKMQ (reference sequence). The CDR3 loop reads CASTRGGRHSNQPQHF. The CDR3 nucleotides read TGTGCCAGCACACGGGGGGGTCGTCATAGCAATCAGCCCCAGCATTTT.

This clonotype was picked up a small number of times. The chain combines TRBV29-1 with TRBJ1-5; D perhaps matches TRBD1 (5 bases). The V gene lost 6 bases and the J gene lost 5 bases, with 20 bases spanning the gap. Germline V gene data show CDR1 as SQVTM and CDR2 as ANQGSEA. This CDR3 contains 15 residues. The CDR3 DNA sequence: TGCAGCGTCGGCCGATCCGGGACGGACCATCAGCCCCAGCATTTT. Its protein is CSVGRSGTDHQPQHF.

The sample holds a few counts of this clonotype. This rearrangement joins TRBV7-2 to TRBJ2-2; D ambiguous. The CDR3 is made up of 13 amino acids. Looked up from germline, CDR1 is SGHTA and CDR2 is FQGNSA. V dropped 2 bases and J dropped 7 bases, with 8 bases sitting between them. CDR3 coding DNA: TGTGCCAGCAGCTTACTTAGTGGCGGGGAGCTGTTTTTT. This translates into CASSLLSGGELFF.

The sample holds a few counts of this clonotype. The chain is built from TRBV11-1 and TRBJ2-1, with 10 bases identical to TRBD2. After removal of 7 bases from V and 9 bases from J, the junction contained 12 bases not matched to a gene. CDR1 and CDR2 (germline): SGHAT, FQDESV (reference sequence). This CDR3 has 15 amino acids. The CDR3: CASNQVGLAISEQFF. As DNA, the CDR3 is TGTGCCAGCAATCAGGTGGGACTAGCGATCAGTGAGCAGTTCTTC.

The chain carries TRBV4-2 and TRBJ2-2; the D gene is possibly TRBD1 (6 bases). The CDR3 is made up of 18 amino acids. Germline V gene data show CDR1 as LGHNA and CDR2 as YNFKEQ. The V end was cut by 3 bases, the J end by 4 bases, with 21 bases between. The CDR3 region has the DNA TGTGCCAGCAGCCATGATCCCCGTCGGTTAGGGGGCACCGGGGAGCTGTTTTTT. This codes for CASSHDPRRLGGTGELFF.

This clonotype was recorded many times. The chain links TRBV11-2 to TRBJ1-2; D may be TRBD1 (5 bases). Germline V gives CDR1 SGHAT, CDR2 FQNNGV. V lost 5 bases, J lost 4 bases, and 14 bases lay in between. CDR3 size: 14 residues. In DNA form, the CDR3 reads TGTGCCAGCAGCATCCCCGGGGCCCCCTATGGCTACACCTTC. This gives the protein CASSIPGAPYGYTF.

This clonotype appeared a few times. The chain links TRBV5-5 to TRBJ1-5; D remains ambiguous. The CDR3 loop spans 14 amino acids. Trimming removed 4 bases at V and 0 bases at J, with 8 bases between. Germline lookup yields CDR1 SGHKS and CDR2 YYEKEE (reference sequence). CDR3 nucleotides: TGTGCCAGCAGCCCTATAAATAGCAATCAGCCCCAGCATTTT. Its translation: CASSPINSNQPQHF.

J is TRBJ1-5 and V is TRBV19; TRBD1 matches at 11 bases. Germline V gene sequence: CDR1 LNHDA, CDR2 SQIVND (reference sequence). The CDR3 consists of 16 residues. The J segment lost 4 bases and the V segment lost 5 bases, leaving 7 bases of the junction unmatched. The CDR3 sequence: CASSVSRDRGNQPQHF. CDR3 bases: TGTGCCAGTAGTGTTTCCCGGGACAGGGGGAATCAGCCCCAGCATTTT.